Below, 8 T cell receptor beta chains from the same sample are listed, as sequenced in a study of shared clonotypes between healthy human individuals. Data came from immunoSEQ multiplex PCR; TCRdb stores just in-frame clones and leaves some out. The sample records roughly 510,000 clones, about three quarters being singletons. The sequencing sample was made of PBMCs. These receptors came from a woman between 40 and 50 years old in good health. Some clones in this sample may be carry-over from other donors' samples.

The rearrangement links TRBV28 to TRBJ2-7; TRBD2 might be the D (6 bases). Germline V gives CDR1 MDHEN, CDR2 SYDVKM. The CDR3 is 15 residues long. Trimming cost V 6 bases and J 1 base, with 16 bases left between them. The DNA of the CDR3 is TGTGCCAGCAGCGAATCGGGGGTGTTTTCCTACGAGCAGTACTTC. It is translated as CASSESGVFSYEQYF.

There are many counts of this clone. The chain carries TRBV7-2 and TRBJ1-2, with D hard to call. Germline values: CDR1 SGHTA, CDR2 FQGNSA. CDR3 length: 14 amino acids. Between the trimmed V and J ends, which lost 2 bases and 3 bases, there was a span of 10 bases. DNA for the CDR3: TGTGCCAGCAGCTTAACACCTCCTGACTATGGCTACACCTTC. It specifies CASSLTPPDYGYTF.

The chain carries TRBV25-1 and TRBJ2-7; D possibly corresponds to TRBD2 (7 bases). The V and J ends lost 10 bases and 9 bases respectively, with 19 bases between them. This CDR3 comprises 12 residues. Germline CDR1 is MGHDK and CDR2 is SYGVNS. Here the CDR3 DNA reads TGTGCCACCTCCGGAACAGGGAGGGGGCAGTACTTC. It encodes CATSGTGRGQYF.

This clone was seen just once. The rearrangement links TRBV28 to TRBJ2-1, with 7 bases that match TRBD2. Germline trimming cut 5 bases from V and 1 base from J; bases unmatched to any gene: 8. This CDR3 has 16 residues. Germline V lookup: CDR1 MDHEN, CDR2 SYDVKM. The CDR3 bases are TGTGCCAGCAGTCCCCCGGCTAGCGGATCCTACAATGAGCAGTTCTTC. Its protein is CASSPPASGSYNEQFF.

With respect to this clone: Different DNA sequences within this sample yield the same CDR3. The chain links TRBV5-6 to TRBJ1-1; D not certain. With 3 bases removed from V and 1 base from J, the gap between germline ends came to 10 bases. Germline V CDR1 and CDR2: SGHDT, YYEEEE. The CDR3 spans 14 residues. The CDR3 spells CASSWRFGNTEAFF. Written as DNA, the CDR3 is TGTGCCAGCAGCTGGCGTTTCGGGAACACTGAAGCTTTCTTT.

This chain connects TRBV19 to TRBJ1-1; 7 bases fit TRBD1. J lost 1 base, V lost 4 bases, and 9 bases had no gene match. In germline, CDR1 is LNHDA, CDR2 SQIVND (reference sequence). The CDR3 has 16 residues. The CDR3 protein is CASSNPADRENTEAFF. The DNA for the CDR3 is TGTGCCAGTAGTAACCCTGCCGACAGGGAGAACACTGAAGCTTTCTTT.

In its sample, this clone was seen a few times. The V gene is TRBV27, the J gene TRBJ2-3, with TRBD2 matching 8 bases. Unmatched junction bases numbered 6, after V lost 3 bases and J lost 1 base. There are 16 residues in the CDR3. Germline-derived CDR1 and CDR2 are MNHEY and SMNVEV (reference sequence). In nucleotides, the CDR3 is TGTGCCAGCAGTTTGTTGGCGGGAGGAGGCACAGATACGCAGTATTTT. This gives the protein CASSLLAGGGTDTQYF.

V gene TRBV18 combines with J gene TRBJ1-2; TRBD1 is a possible D gene (6 bases). The V and J ends lost 3 bases and 4 bases respectively, with 9 bases between them. Germline values: CDR1 KGHSH, CDR2 LQKENI. The CDR3 runs 13 residues. The CDR3 sequence is CASSPGTIYGYTF. CDR3 coding DNA: TGTGCCAGCTCACCCGGGACAATCTATGGCTACACCTTC.